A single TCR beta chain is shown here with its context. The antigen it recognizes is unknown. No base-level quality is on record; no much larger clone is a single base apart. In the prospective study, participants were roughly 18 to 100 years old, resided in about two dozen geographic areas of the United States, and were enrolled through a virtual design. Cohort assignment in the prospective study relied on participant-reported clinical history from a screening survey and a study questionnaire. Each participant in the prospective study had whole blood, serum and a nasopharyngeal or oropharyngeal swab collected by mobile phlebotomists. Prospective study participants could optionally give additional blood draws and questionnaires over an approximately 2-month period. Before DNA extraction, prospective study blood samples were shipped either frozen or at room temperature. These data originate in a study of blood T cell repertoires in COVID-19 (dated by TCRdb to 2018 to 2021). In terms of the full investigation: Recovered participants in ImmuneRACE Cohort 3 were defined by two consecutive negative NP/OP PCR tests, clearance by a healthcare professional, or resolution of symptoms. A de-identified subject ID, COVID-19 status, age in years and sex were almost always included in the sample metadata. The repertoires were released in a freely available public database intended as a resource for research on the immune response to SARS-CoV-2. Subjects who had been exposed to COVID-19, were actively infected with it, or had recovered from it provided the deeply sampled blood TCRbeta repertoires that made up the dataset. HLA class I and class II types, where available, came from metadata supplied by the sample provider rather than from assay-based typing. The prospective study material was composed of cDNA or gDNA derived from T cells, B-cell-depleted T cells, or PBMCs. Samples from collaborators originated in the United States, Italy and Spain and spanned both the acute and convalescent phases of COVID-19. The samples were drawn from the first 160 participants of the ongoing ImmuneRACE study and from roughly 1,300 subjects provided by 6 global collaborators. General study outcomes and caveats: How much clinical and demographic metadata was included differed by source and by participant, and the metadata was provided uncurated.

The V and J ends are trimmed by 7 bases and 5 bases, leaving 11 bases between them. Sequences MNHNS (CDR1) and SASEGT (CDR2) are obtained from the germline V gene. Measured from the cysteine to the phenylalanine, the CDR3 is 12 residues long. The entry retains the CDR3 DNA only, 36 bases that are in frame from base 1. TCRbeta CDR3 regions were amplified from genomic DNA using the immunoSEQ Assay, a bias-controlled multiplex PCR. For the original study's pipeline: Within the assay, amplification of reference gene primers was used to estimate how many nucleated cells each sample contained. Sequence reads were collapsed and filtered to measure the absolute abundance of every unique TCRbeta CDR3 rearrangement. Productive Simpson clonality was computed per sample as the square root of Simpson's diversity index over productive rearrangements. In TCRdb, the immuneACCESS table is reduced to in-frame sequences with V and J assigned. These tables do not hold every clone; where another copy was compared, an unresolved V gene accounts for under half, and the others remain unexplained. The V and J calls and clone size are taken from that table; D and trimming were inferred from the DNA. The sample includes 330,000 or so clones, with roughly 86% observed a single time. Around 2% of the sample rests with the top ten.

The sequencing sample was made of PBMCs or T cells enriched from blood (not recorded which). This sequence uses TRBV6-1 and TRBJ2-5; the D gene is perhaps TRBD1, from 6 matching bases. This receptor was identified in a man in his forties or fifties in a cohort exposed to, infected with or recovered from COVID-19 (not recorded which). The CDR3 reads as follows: CASKQGRETQYF. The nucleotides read TGTGCCAGCAAACAGGGTAGGGAGACCCAGTACTTC.